The entry that follows covers one T cell receptor (beta chain) sequence. Its specificity is not known. The source of the sample is a study of shared clonotypes between healthy human individuals. Study summary: Each donor contributed plates that comprised three CD4 naive, three CD4 memory, two CD8 naive and one CD8 memory. Findings and limits, study-wide: Collection of samples was limited to blood; tissue repertoires likely differ.

The CDR3 runs to 14 residues. After removal of 5 bases from V and 3 bases from J, the junction contained 5 bases not matched to a gene. Germline CDR1 and CDR2: SQVTM and ANQGSEA. As originally analysed: Junction-only sequences without quality scores were provided by ImmunoSEQ, so filtering was different. Sequencing used immunoSEQ multiplex PCR; TCRdb keeps in-frame clones, though not all of them. The D gene and trimming were derived from the DNA, and the V and J assignments and clone size from that table. The sample yields hundreds of thousands of clones, 95% to 98% seen once. Naivety among CD8 cells was defined by CD45RO negativity and positive CCR7 selection, thereby excluding terminally differentiated effector memory CD45RA+ cells.

The receptor was derived from a man aged 30-40 years in good health. The sequencing sample was made of naive CD8+ T cells sorted from blood. The chain employs TRBV29-1 and TRBJ2-4; 9 positions match TRBD1. The CDR3 coding sequence is TGCAGCGTTCGGACAGGGGACGGCAAAAACATTCAGTACTTC. This encodes CSVRTGDGKNIQYF.